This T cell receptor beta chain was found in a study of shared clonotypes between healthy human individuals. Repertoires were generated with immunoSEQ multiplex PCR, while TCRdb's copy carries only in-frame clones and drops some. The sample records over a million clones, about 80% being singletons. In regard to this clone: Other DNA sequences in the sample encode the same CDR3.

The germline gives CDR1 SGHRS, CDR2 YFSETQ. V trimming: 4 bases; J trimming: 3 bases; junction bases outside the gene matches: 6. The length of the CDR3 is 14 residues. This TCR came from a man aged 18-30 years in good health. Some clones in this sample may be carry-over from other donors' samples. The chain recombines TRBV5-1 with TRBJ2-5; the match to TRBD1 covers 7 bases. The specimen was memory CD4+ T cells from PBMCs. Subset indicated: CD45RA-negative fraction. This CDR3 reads CASSPQTGKETQYF. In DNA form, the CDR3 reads TGCGCCAGCAGCCCTCAGACAGGGAAAGAGACCCAGTACTTC.